Sequencing of this T cell receptor (beta chain) was carried out in a study of shared clonotypes between healthy human individuals. Study results and caveats: A generally larger estimated richness was seen in naive subsets than in memory subsets. The sharing of 5% to 6.5% of naive CD4 clonotypes was seen across a handful of donors.

The run depth of the assay was deep. The method was immunoSEQ multiplex PCR; TCRdb's version includes in-frame clones alone and lacks a portion of them. Of 300,000 to 400,000 clones listed, under 80% are singletons. To note about this clone: Its target is not known.

The CDR3 contains 13 residues. Germline CDR1 reads SGHTA; CDR2 reads FQGNSA. Losses at the gene ends were 5 bases for V and 11 bases for J; bases not matched to a gene: 9. This sequence originates from a man younger than 40 in good health. This chain joins TRBV7-2 and TRBJ1-1; 9 bases fit TRBD1. The specimen was memory CD4+ T cells sorted from blood. Subset denoted: CD45RA-negative fraction. CDR3: CASSPQQGAGAFF. In nucleotides, the CDR3 is TGTGCCAGCAGCCCCCAACAGGGGGCCGGTGCTTTCTTT.